This record covers a single T cell receptor beta chain. Using immunoSEQ multiplex PCR, the repertoire was profiled, and TCRdb retains in-frame clones only, with some absent. The sample has just over 90,000 clones, 75% to 90% seen once. This CDR3 has 12 amino acids. CDR1 is SNHLY, CDR2 FYNNEI, per germline. V was clipped by 6 bases and J by 2 bases, with 7 bases between them. The sample belongs to a study of blood T cell repertoires in COVID-19. In the study overall: Donors in the United States, Italy and Spain gave samples during acute or convalescent COVID-19. In each case, the material was cDNA or gDNA derived from T cells, B-cell-depleted T cells, or PBMCs.

Sequenced: peripheral blood. V gene TRBV2 combines with J gene TRBJ2-5; D unresolved. The TCR was taken from a woman over 75 with acute or convalescent COVID-19. The CDR3 protein is CASRFPQETQYF. The CDR3 DNA reads TGTGCCAGCAGGTTCCCTCAAGAGACCCAGTACTTC.